This TCR beta chain was captured in a study of T cell responses to AZD1222 COVID-19 vaccine. This CDR3 is built from 14 residues. Germline lookup yields CDR1 MNHEY and CDR2 SVGAGI. Germline trimming cut 6 bases from V and 2 bases from J; bases unmatched to any gene: 3. Details on this clone: What it binds is unknown.

Findings and limits, study-wide: Along spike, vaccine-associated CD4 TCRs were found throughout, with dominance at 160-218 and 743-854.

The data were produced by immunoSEQ multiplex PCR, yet TCRdb's version contains in-frame clones alone and is incomplete. The sample contains tens of thousands of clones, 70% to 90% of which appear only once. The V call is TRBV6-5, the J call TRBJ1-3, with 8 bases lining up with TRBD1. This sequence originates from an adult who received the AZD1222 COVID-19 vaccine. Sequenced material: peripheral blood, taken 28 days after the second AZD1222 dose. The CDR3 here is CASRQGDPGNTIYF. In DNA form, the CDR3 reads TGTGCCAGCAGACAGGGGGACCCTGGAAACACCATATATTTT.